This T cell receptor (beta chain) appears in the sequencing data of a study of T cells in Graves' hyperthyroidism and ophthalmopathy. Researchers amplified the TCR beta CDR3 regions from RNA transcripts. TCR CDR3 regions were first amplified by RT-PCR with HTBI primers. MiXCR, run by TCRdb on the multiplex PCR reads, gives a single entry per CDR3 protein. The data show about 510,000 distinct CDR3 sequences, 46% seen once. Whole-study results and caveats: Peripheral blood also featured most of the thyroid clonotypes expanded above 0.001. The model's output predicted ophthalmopathy at a median of 6.5 months prior to onset.

The CDR3 contains 14 residues. In germline, CDR1 is LNHNV, CDR2 YYDKDF (reference sequence). J was trimmed by 5 bases and V by 4 bases; bases with no gene match: 6. Turning to this clonotype: The antigen remains unidentified.

Exclusion of patients followed from uncontrolled infection, other autoimmune disease, pregnancy or lactation. The chain is built from TRBV15 and TRBJ2-3; 7 nucleotides line up with TRBD1. The sample was peripheral blood or thyroid tissue (not recorded which). The TCR sequence derives from an adult woman with Graves' disease, either hyperthyroidism or ophthalmopathy (not recorded which). The CDR3 reads CATSTYRGEDTQYF. The CDR3 nucleotides are TGTGCCACCAGCACCTACAGGGGCGAAGATACGCAGTATTTT.